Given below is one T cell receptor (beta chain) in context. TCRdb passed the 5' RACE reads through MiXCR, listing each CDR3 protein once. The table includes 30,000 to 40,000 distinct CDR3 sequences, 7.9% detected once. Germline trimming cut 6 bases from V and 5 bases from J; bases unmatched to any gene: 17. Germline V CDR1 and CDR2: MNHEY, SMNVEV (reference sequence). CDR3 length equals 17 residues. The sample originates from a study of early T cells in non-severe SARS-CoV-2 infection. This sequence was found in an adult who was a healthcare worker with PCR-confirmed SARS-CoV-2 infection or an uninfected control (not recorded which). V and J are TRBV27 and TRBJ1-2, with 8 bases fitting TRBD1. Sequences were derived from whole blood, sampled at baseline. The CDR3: CASRGVPDRGRTYGYTF. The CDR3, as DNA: TGTGCCAGCAGGGGGGTACCTGACAGGGGCCGTACTTATGGCTACACCTTC.